The 3 T cell receptor beta chains below all came from one sample that was sequenced in a study of OX40 agonist ivuxolimab in advanced cancers. TCRdb's copy holds only in-frame clones and misses some; the assay was immunoSEQ multiplex PCR. This sample yields about 74,000 clones, of which 75% to 95% are seen a single time; around 6.3% belongs to the top ten. Material: CD4+ or CD8+ T cells sorted from blood, obtained in a trial of the OX40 agonist ivuxolimab. The origin of the receptors is an adult with an advanced solid tumor such as melanoma, head and neck, liver or kidney cancer.

CDR3 sequence (DNA): TGCGCCAGCCGCCTAGCGGGGGGGCACCAAGAGACCCAGTACTTC. Protein product: CASRLAGGHQETQYF. The chain has TRBV5-1 and TRBJ2-5; TRBD2 matches at 12 bases. CDR1 SGHRS and CDR2 YFSETQ come from the germline V gene. The CDR3 is 15 amino acids. The V and J ends lost 7 bases and 0 bases, in that order; junction bases with no gene match: 4.

This sequence joins TRBV4-3 and TRBJ1-3; D might be TRBD1 (6 bases). The CDR3 consists of 15 residues. V shed 0 bases and J shed 4 bases, with 10 bases lying between them. CDR1 and CDR2 from the germline V gene are LGHNA and YSLEER. CDR3 residues: CASSQERGGGNTIYF. The CDR3 DNA follows: TGCGCCAGCAGCCAAGAGAGGGGGGGCGGAAACACCATATATTTT.

The chain uses TRBV29-1 and TRBJ2-7; maybe TRBD1 (6 bases). V lost 8 bases, J lost 3 bases, and 14 bases lay in between. CDR1 SQVTM and CDR2 ANQGSEA come from the germline V gene. The CDR3 is 12 amino acids. The CDR3 loop reads CSTWDINYEQYF. CDR3 DNA: TGCAGCACTTGGGACATTAACTACGAGCAGTACTTC.